This T cell receptor beta chain was sequenced for a study of blood T cell repertoires in COVID-19. Study overall: COVID-19 samples, acute and convalescent, were from the United States, Italy and Spain. The cDNA or gDNA used as material had been derived from T cells, B-cell-depleted T cells, or PBMCs.

The Seattle patients joined while their infection was active and were tracked longitudinally afterward. The repertoire was sequenced with immunoSEQ multiplex PCR; TCRdb's copy has only in-frame clones and lacks some. The repertoire has around 270,000 clones, approximately 83% of them found once; the top ten carry around 16%. Sequencing was carried out using peripheral blood. The source is a person in their 70s with COVID-19, enrolled during active disease.

CDR3 in amino acids: CASRGDLGSSYEQYF. The DNA for the CDR3 is TGCGCCAGCAGAGGGGACTTGGGCAGCTCCTACGAGCAGTACTTC. This chain joins TRBV5-1 and TRBJ2-7; D might be TRBD2 (6 bases). The V gene's germline CDR1 is SGHRS and CDR2 YFSETQ. V lost 5 bases, J lost 0 bases, and 15 bases lay in between. There are 15 residues in the CDR3.